This TCR beta chain was sequenced during a study of T cells after somatic rescue of genetic block. CDR3 length: 13 amino acids. CDR1 SGHKS and CDR2 YYEKEE come from the germline V gene (reference sequence). Trimming took off 4 bases at V and 2 bases at J, with 9 bases between the two ends. The protocol was immunoSEQ multiplex PCR, while the TCRdb copy is restricted to in-frame clones and leaves out a portion. Of 100,000 to 120,000 clones listed, about 89% were seen once; the top ten hold over 1.1%. The origin of this receptor is a woman under 30. The chain carries TRBV5-5 and TRBJ2-5, with D unclear. Sequenced material: peripheral blood mononuclear cells (PBMCs). For the CDR3, the DNA is TGTGCCAGCAGCCAGTGGGCGCAAGAGACCCAGTACTTC. Translated, it gives CASSQWAQETQYF.